The 30 T cell receptor beta chains presented below share a single source sample, sequenced in a study of breast tumors, draining lymph nodes, adjacent tissues. TCRdb re-called the multiplex PCR reads through MiXCR, storing one row per CDR3 protein. The sample has over 35,000 distinct CDR3 sequences, 36% seen once. Sequencing was performed on breast tumor tissue. The receptors were gathered from a female donor with breast cancer. Some clones in this sample may be carry-over from other donors' samples.

To note about this clonotype: Given a much more abundant clone one base away, this may be a read error. The chain joins TRBV7-6 to TRBJ2-3; TRBD2 is a possible D gene (6 bases). CDR1 and CDR2 (germline): SGHVS, FNYEAQ. CDR3 length equals 14 residues. V lost 7 bases, J lost 11 bases, and 22 bases lay in between. The CDR3 DNA reads as TGTGCCAGCACCCCTGGGGCGGGAAGGTCGGAGCAGTATTTT. Translated: CASTPGAGRSEQYF.

By proportion, this clonotype is medium-sized. One end of the junction varies from germline; a read error may be responsible. The chain combines TRBV29-1 with TRBJ1-2; a possible D gene is TRBD1 (6 bases). CDR1 SQVTM and CDR2 ANQGSEA come from the germline V gene. The CDR3 is made up of 13 amino acids. The CDR3 sequence is CSVEGGGHDGYTF. The CDR3 DNA sequence: TGCAGCGTGGAAGGGGGGGGTCACGATGGCTACACCTTC.

In this sample, this clonotype turned up many times. The gene calls are TRBV6-5 and TRBJ2-5; 14 bases are a match to TRBD2. Germline values: CDR1 MNHEY, CDR2 SVGAGI. J lost 7 bases, V lost 5 bases, and 3 bases had no gene match. The CDR3 is 14 amino acids. Here the CDR3 reads CASSQGLAGGTQYF. CDR3 DNA: TGTGCCAGCAGTCAAGGACTAGCGGGAGGGACCCAGTACTTC.

For this clonotype: This clone may be a read error of a much larger clone one base away. V is TRBV7-2 and J is TRBJ2-6; TRBD1 matches 10 bases. Per the germline V gene, CDR1 is SGHTA and CDR2 is FQGNSA. The J segment lost 4 bases and the V segment lost 5 bases, leaving 11 bases of the junction unmatched. This CDR3 contains 18 residues. This CDR3 is CASSTGTGAPSGANVLTF. The DNA of the CDR3 is TGTGCCAGCAGCACCGGGACAGGGGCGCCGAGCGGGGCCAACGTCCTGACTTTC.

This clonotype was picked up a small number of times. The rearrangement joins TRBV27 to TRBJ1-3; 7 nucleotides line up with TRBD1. The germline V gene encodes CDR1 MNHEY and CDR2 SMNVEV (reference sequence). The CDR3 sequence is 13 residues long. V shed 10 bases and J 2 bases; nucleotides not matched to a gene: 5. In DNA form, the CDR3 reads TGTGCCAACCCGGGGACAGCTGGAAACACCATATATTTT. This sequence encodes CANPGTAGNTIYF.

In this sample, this clonotype turned up many times. The chain recombines TRBV10-3 with TRBJ2-7; D might be TRBD2 (7 bases). From germline, CDR1 is ENHRY and CDR2 SYGVKD. Trimming removed 4 bases at V and 7 bases at J, with 20 bases between. The CDR3 spans 15 residues. CDR3 loop: CAISGRAQGAGEQYF. The CDR3 nucleotides are TGTGCCATCAGTGGTAGGGCACAGGGAGCGGGGGAGCAGTACTTC.

This clonotype was picked up many times. The genes are TRBV20-1 and TRBJ2-1; maybe TRBD2 (5 bases). Germline CDR1 reads DFQATT; CDR2 reads SNEGSKA (reference sequence). Trimming removed 6 bases at V and 7 bases at J, with 13 bases between. CDR3 length: 12 amino acids. The CDR3 nucleotides are TGCAGTGCCCAGAGGGCCCTTAATGAGCAGTTCTTC. Encoded protein: CSAQRALNEQFF.

The rearrangement links TRBV27 to TRBJ2-5; TRBD2 matches 13 bases. Trimming removed 7 bases from V and 4 bases from J; junction bases left unmatched: 6. Germline CDR1 and CDR2: MNHEY and SMNVEV (reference sequence). The CDR3 has 15 amino acids. The CDR3: CASKVLAGGGETQYF. The CDR3 coding sequence is TGTGCCAGCAAAGTACTAGCGGGAGGGGGAGAGACCCAGTACTTC.

About this clonotype itself: This could be a read error, since a much larger clone is one nucleotide away. The J gene is TRBJ2-3, the V gene TRBV11-3; 8 nucleotides align to TRBD1. Germline V gene lookup returns CDR1 SGHNT and CDR2 YENEEA. This CDR3 has 15 amino acids. Trimming cost V 5 bases and J 4 bases; bases outside gene matches: 8. The CDR3 loop is CASSARTGSSDTQYF. The CDR3 DNA is TGTGCCAGCAGCGCAAGGACAGGGAGCTCAGATACGCAGTATTTT.

This chain connects TRBV9 to TRBJ2-7; no definite D call. V shed 4 bases and J shed 6 bases, with 17 bases lying between them. Germline V CDR1 and CDR2: SGDLS, YYNGEE. The CDR3 is made up of 14 amino acids. CDR3 nucleotides: TGTGCCAGCAGCCCCGGGTCTTCCTTAGGCGAGCAGTACTTC. Protein: CASSPGSSLGEQYF.

The V and J genes are TRBV7-8 and TRBJ2-5; maybe TRBD2 (5 bases). The V end was cut by 0 bases, the J end by 5 bases, with 13 bases between. Looked up from germline, CDR1 is SGHVS and CDR2 is FQNEAQ. This CDR3 has 15 amino acids. The CDR3 DNA reads TGTGCCAGCAGCTTAGCTATCGAGGGTGGGGAGACCCAGTACTTC. Its translation: CASSLAIEGGETQYF. The full variable domain, rest sourced from reference TRBV7-8 and TRBJ2-5, is GAGVSQSPRYKVAKRGQDVALRCDPISGHVSLFWYQQALGQGPEFLTYFQNEAQLDKSGLPSDRFFAERPEGSVSTLKIQRTQQEDSAVYLCASSLAIEGGETQYFGPGTRLLVL.

This clonotype was detected ten times or more. This chain uses TRBV29-1 with TRBJ2-1, with 11 bases that match TRBD2. The CDR3 is 15 amino acids. The V and J ends lost 7 bases and 3 bases, in that order; junction bases with no gene match: 8. Germline loops: CDR1 SQVTM, CDR2 ANQGSEA. CDR3 bases: TGCAGCGCCGAAACTAGCGGGAGTAGCTACAATGAGCAGTTCTTC. Translating it yields CSAETSGSSYNEQFF.

Judged by abundance, this clonotype is medium-sized. The chain joins TRBV11-3 to TRBJ2-7; D ambiguous. Deletions cut 4 bases from V and 3 bases from J, with 13 bases between. The V gene's germline CDR1 is SGHNT and CDR2 YENEEA. The CDR3 covers 14 residues. The CDR3 sequence is CASSSGGPGYEQYF. In DNA form, the CDR3 reads TGTGCCAGCAGCTCAGGCGGACCCGGCTACGAGCAGTACTTC.

The chain employs TRBV20-1 and TRBJ2-2; no clear D gene. The CDR3 contains 15 residues. Trimming took off 3 bases at V and 4 bases at J, with 15 bases between the two ends. Per germline, CDR1 DFQATT and CDR2 SNEGSKA (reference sequence). The CDR3 protein is CSARLTGCGTGELFF. The DNA of the CDR3 is TGCAGTGCTAGGTTAACGGGCTGTGGCACCGGGGAGCTGTTTTTT.

This chain joins TRBV6-1 and TRBJ2-4; D is unclear. Germline-derived CDR1 and CDR2 are MNHNS and SASEGT. The CDR3 spans 13 residues. V dropped 6 bases and J dropped 3 bases, with 9 bases sitting between them. Here the CDR3 reads CASRLTIKNIQYF. For the CDR3, the DNA is TGTGCCAGCAGACTTACAATCAAAAACATTCAGTACTTC.

On this clonotype: The junction departs from germline at one end; a sequencing error may be responsible. The rearrangement links TRBV27 to TRBJ2-6; the D gene is possibly TRBD1 (5 bases). In germline, CDR1 is MNHEY, CDR2 SMNVEV (reference sequence). The CDR3 totals 17 residues. This CDR3 is CASSESGIHSGANVLAF. The CDR3 DNA sequence: TGTGCCAGCAGTGAATCCGGTATTCATTCTGGGGCCAACGTCCTGGCTTTC.

This clonotype was recorded many times. The gene calls are TRBV4-3 and TRBJ2-2; 10 bases agree with TRBD1. This CDR3 contains 16 residues. V lost 4 bases to trimming and J lost 5 bases; unmatched junction nucleotides: 7. In germline, CDR1 is LGHNA, CDR2 YSLEER. The CDR3 is CASSLRQGAGTGELFF. The CDR3 DNA reads as TGCGCCAGCAGCCTTAGACAGGGGGCTGGGACCGGGGAGCTGTTTTTT.

The rearrangement links TRBV20-1 to TRBJ2-5, with a possible D match to TRBD1 (5 bases). V was pared by 7 bases and J by 2 bases, with 8 bases between. The CDR3 consists of 11 residues. The germline CDR1 and CDR2 sequences are DFQATT and SNEGSKA (reference sequence). This CDR3 is CSGQIQETQYF. For the CDR3, the DNA is TGCAGTGGACAGATTCAAGAGACCCAGTACTTC.

There are many counts of this clonotype. CDR3 nucleotides: TGCAGCGTTGATAAACAGGGGCGGAATGAGCAGTTCTTC. The encoded protein is CSVDKQGRNEQFF. V gene TRBV29-1 combines with J gene TRBJ2-1, with 7 positions matching TRBD1. The CDR3 spans 13 residues. J lost 7 bases, V lost 3 bases, and 6 bases had no gene match. Germline lookup yields CDR1 SQVTM and CDR2 ANQGSEA.

Worth noting for this clonotype: A much bigger clone sits one base away, suggesting this may be a read error. V gene TRBV6-1 combines with J gene TRBJ1-3; maybe TRBD1 (5 bases). Looked up from germline, CDR1 is MNHNS and CDR2 is SASEGT. The CDR3 consists of 17 residues. V lost 7 bases to trimming and J lost 2 bases, with 21 bases between them. In nucleotides, the CDR3 is TGTGCCAGCATCCTAAAGAGGGGACTGTTGCCTGGAAACACCATATATTTT. This encodes CASILKRGLLPGNTIYF.

The rearrangement uses TRBV5-1 and TRBJ2-1; 8 nucleotides match TRBD1. The J segment lost 4 bases and the V segment lost 0 bases, leaving 0 bases of the junction unmatched. Germline CDR1 and CDR2: SGHRS and YFSETQ. The CDR3 is 14 residues long. CDR3 nucleotides: TGCGCCAGCAGCTTGGGGGACAGGTACAATGAGCAGTTCTTC. The encoded protein is CASSLGDRYNEQFF.

The sample holds many counts of this clonotype. The V call is TRBV12-3 or TRBV12-4, the J call TRBJ2-5; tentative D call: TRBD1 (6 bases). The CDR3 has 14 amino acids. V dropped 5 bases and J dropped 2 bases, with 12 bases sitting between them. The CDR3 protein is CASSPRTAQETQYF. The CDR3 region has the DNA TGTGCCAGCAGTCCGAGGACAGCTCAAGAGACCCAGTACTTC.

The sample holds many counts of this clonotype. This chain links TRBV19 with TRBJ1-5; D gene uncertain. The germline V and J ends were trimmed by 4 bases and 2 bases, with 12 bases remaining between them. The CDR3 extends over 15 amino acids. Germline loops: CDR1 LNHDA, CDR2 SQIVND (reference sequence). The CDR3 loop reads CASSTAGDRNQPQHF. DNA for the CDR3: TGTGCCAGTAGTACGGCGGGCGATCGCAATCAGCCCCAGCATTTT.

The table lists this clonotype with many counts. CDR3 region: CASSVGWRMVTDTQYF. For the CDR3, the DNA is TGTGCCAGCAGCGTAGGGTGGCGGATGGTCACAGATACGCAGTATTTT. The chain carries TRBV9 and TRBJ2-3; no definite D call. The ends were cut back, 0 bases at V and 2 bases at J, with 13 bases in the middle. The CDR3 extends over 16 amino acids. Germline CDR1 reads SGDLS; CDR2 reads YYNGEE.

This clonotype was detected many times. The rearrangement uses TRBV7-2 and TRBJ2-1, with D hard to call. V was trimmed by 0 bases and J by 7 bases, leaving 10 bases between them. The CDR3 has 14 residues. CDR1 SGHTA and CDR2 FQGNSA come from the germline V gene. The CDR3 nucleotides are TGTGCCAGCAGCTTAGCGATCACTCAGAATGAGCAGTTCTTC. It translates to CASSLAITQNEQFF.

This clonotype showed up many times. The chain carries TRBV5-1 and TRBJ2-7, with 13 bases that match TRBD2. CDR3 length: 14 residues. Trimming at V came to 4 bases and at J to 6 bases, leaving 4 bases not matched to a gene. Germline V gene sequence: CDR1 SGHRS, CDR2 YFSETQ. The CDR3 loop reads CASSLGLAGLEQYF. Here the CDR3 DNA reads TGCGCCAGCAGCCTGGGACTAGCGGGACTCGAGCAGTACTTC.

By proportion, this clonotype is medium-sized. The chain employs TRBV6-5 and TRBJ2-2, with 12 bases that match TRBD2. CDR1 is MNHEY and CDR2 is SVGAGI in the germline V gene. V gave up 6 bases and J gave up 6 bases; unmatched junction bases: 8. The CDR3 covers 16 residues. In nucleotides, the CDR3 is TGTGCCAGCAGCTACCTGACTAGCGGGAGACCCGGGGAGCTGTTTTTT. Translating it yields CASSYLTSGRPGELFF.

The table lists this clonotype with many counts. The DNA of the CDR3 is TGTGCCAGCAGTTGGTCAGCGGGAGAGCAGTACTTC. Translated, it gives CASSWSAGEQYF. This chain links TRBV12-3 or TRBV12-4 with TRBJ2-7; 7 nucleotides align to TRBD2. The CDR3 has 12 residues. With V trimmed by 4 bases and J by 7 bases, 4 bases remained unmatched.

This chain connects TRBV5-4 to TRBJ2-6, with D possibly being TRBD2 (5 bases). V was trimmed by 7 bases and J by 4 bases, leaving 9 bases between them. The CDR3 extends over 13 amino acids. The germline V gene encodes CDR1 SGHNT and CDR2 YYREEE (reference sequence). The CDR3 region is CASFLAGANVLTF. The CDR3 bases are TGTGCCAGCTTCCTAGCCGGGGCCAACGTCCTGACTTTC.

This clonotype has ten or more counts. The chain uses TRBV7-8 and TRBJ2-3; TRBD2 aligns across 12 bases. Germline loops: CDR1 SGHVS, CDR2 FQNEAQ. CDR3 size: 16 residues. V shed 4 bases and J 0 bases; nucleotides not matched to a gene: 2. In nucleotides, the CDR3 is TGTGCCAGCAGCTGGACTAGCGGGACTAGCACAGATACGCAGTATTTT. This translates into CASSWTSGTSTDTQYF.